Listed below are T cell receptor beta chains from one sample, sequenced in a study of Ad26.COV2.S vaccination and SARS-CoV-2 variants. The data were produced by immunoSEQ multiplex PCR, yet TCRdb's version contains in-frame clones alone and is incomplete. Of about 680,000 clones detected, about 89% appear once; the ten largest clones hold approximately 1.5%. The sample here was peripheral blood, taken in a trial of Ad26.COV2.S vaccine versus placebo. Receptors were obtained from a person aged 18-65 years who received the Ad26.COV2.S COVID-19 vaccine or a placebo. Both conserved end residues are part of each CDR3. Fields, in order: V gene, D gene, J gene, clone size, CDR3 protein, CDR3 DNA. The D gene is left open where the match is weak. Clone sizes are given selectively: once, few, many, or a class where the clone is expanded.

V: TRBV5-1; D: TRBD1; J: TRBJ2-1; size: NA; CDR3: CASSPDRGNNEQFF; DNA: TGCGCCAGCAGCCCGGACAGGGGAAACAATGAGCAGTTCTTC
V: TRBV5-4; D: TRBD2; J: TRBJ2-7; size: NA; CDR3: CASSHSGRVSEQYF; DNA: TGTGCCAGCAGCCATAGCGGGAGGGTTTCCGAGCAGTACTTC
V: TRBV4-3; D: NA; J: TRBJ2-5; size: NA; CDR3: CASSQESGATKETQYF; DNA: TGCGCCAGCAGCCAAGAATCGGGGGCAACTAAAGAGACCCAGTACTTC
V: TRBV10-3; D: NA; J: TRBJ1-5; size: few; CDR3: CAISDWGNQPQHF; DNA: TGTGCCATCAGTGATTGGGGGAATCAGCCCCAGCATTTT
V: TRBV10-3; D: NA; J: TRBJ2-1; size: NA; CDR3: CAISAPEGAREQFF; DNA: TGTGCCATCAGTGCCCCGGAAGGGGCTCGCGAGCAGTTCTTC
V: TRBV2; D: NA; J: TRBJ1-6; size: NA; CDR3: CASSLQGEGSPLHF; DNA: TGTGCCAGCAGTTTACAGGGAGAGGGGTCACCCCTCCACTTT
V: TRBV27; D: NA; J: TRBJ2-1; size: NA; CDR3: CASSSYVTDNEQFF; DNA: TGTGCCAGCAGTTCGTATGTGACAGACAATGAGCAGTTCTTC
V: TRBV9; D: TRBD1; J: TRBJ1-6; size: NA; CDR3: CASSDKTGGNPTLHF; DNA: TGTGCCAGCAGCGACAAGACAGGGGGGAACCCCACCCTCCACTTT
V: TRBV29-1; D: NA; J: TRBJ2-2; size: NA; CDR3: CSVGQPNTGELFF; DNA: TGCAGCGTTGGACAGCCGAACACCGGGGAGCTGTTTTTT
V: TRBV2; D: TRBD1; J: TRBJ1-5; size: few; CDR3: CASRGRGQGQPQHF; DNA: TGTGCCAGCAGGGGGAGGGGGCAAGGTCAGCCCCAGCATTTT
V: TRBV30; D: NA; J: TRBJ1-4; size: NA; CDR3: CAWSVWQGDEKLFF; DNA: TGTGCCTGGAGTGTTTGGCAGGGAGACGAAAAACTGTTTTTT
V: TRBV7-9; D: NA; J: TRBJ2-7; size: NA; CDR3: CASSYSFPGDEQYF; DNA: TGTGCCAGCAGCTACTCCTTCCCTGGGGACGAGCAGTACTTC
V: TRBV21-1; D: NA; J: TRBJ1-2; size: NA; CDR3: CASSKGKGSGGYTF; DNA: TGTGCCAGCAGCAAAGGTAAGGGGTCGGGTGGCTACACCTTC
V: TRBV2; D: NA; J: TRBJ1-1; size: NA; CDR3: CARVTLMNTEAFF; DNA: TGTGCCCGTGTGACCCTCATGAACACTGAAGCTTTCTTT
V: TRBV19; D: TRBD2; J: TRBJ2-3; size: NA; CDR3: CASSIMGSGATDTQYF; DNA: TGTGCCAGTAGTATTATGGGTAGCGGGGCCACAGATACGCAGTATTTT
V: TRBV6-5; D: NA; J: TRBJ2-2; size: NA; CDR3: CASSRTGELFF; DNA: TGTGCCAGCAGCCGGACCGGGGAGCTGTTTTTT
V: TRBV15; D: NA; J: TRBJ2-1; size: NA; CDR3: CATSRNPTEYNEQFF; DNA: TGTGCCACCAGCAGAAACCCGACAGAATACAATGAGCAGTTCTTC
V: TRBV2; D: TRBD1; J: TRBJ2-7; size: NA; CDR3: CASSLWAQGASYEQYF; DNA: TGTGCCAGCAGCCTATGGGCACAGGGGGCCTCCTACGAGCAGTACTTC
V: TRBV12-5; D: TRBD2; J: TRBJ2-7; size: NA; CDR3: CASAPGGSYEQYF; DNA: TGTGCTAGTGCCCCCGGGGGGAGCTACGAGCAGTACTTC
V: TRBV18; D: NA; J: TRBJ1-1; size: once; CDR3: CASSPRVVGEEAFF; DNA: TGTGCCAGCTCACCAAGGGTGGTGGGGGAGGAAGCTTTCTTT
V: TRBV7-9; D: TRBD1; J: TRBJ2-7; size: NA; CDR3: CASSLDRGRGTYEQYF; DNA: TGTGCCAGCAGCTTAGACAGGGGGCGCGGGACCTACGAGCAGTACTTC
V: TRBV28; D: NA; J: TRBJ1-6; size: once; CDR3: CASTLPGGGSPLHF; DNA: TGTGCCAGCACTCTCCCGGGGGGAGGTTCACCCCTCCACTTT
V: TRBV30; D: NA; J: TRBJ1-5; size: once; CDR3: CAWSPGENQPQHF; DNA: TGTGCCTGGAGCCCCGGAGAAAATCAGCCCCAGCATTTT
V: TRBV11-3; D: NA; J: TRBJ2-3; size: NA; CDR3: CASSRTASPSTDTQYF; DNA: TGTGCCAGCAGCCGGACGGCTAGCCCTTCCACAGATACGCAGTATTTT
V: TRBV18; D: NA; J: TRBJ2-1; size: NA; CDR3: CASSPSGLTNEQFF; DNA: TGTGCCAGCTCACCATCGGGGCTAACCAATGAGCAGTTCTTC
V: TRBV6-1; D: TRBD1; J: TRBJ2-7; size: once; CDR3: CASSERQGARGSYEQYF; DNA: TGTGCCAGCAGTGAAAGACAGGGGGCGCGGGGATCCTACGAGCAGTACTTC
V: TRBV11-2; D: TRBD2; J: TRBJ2-7; size: NA; CDR3: CASSSGLAATYEQYF; DNA: TGTGCCAGCAGCTCCGGACTAGCCGCGACCTACGAGCAGTACTTC
V: TRBV2; D: NA; J: TRBJ2-4; size: NA; CDR3: CASSVAGAKNIQYF; DNA: TGTGCCAGCAGTGTAGCTGGAGCCAAAAACATTCAGTACTTC
V: TRBV2; D: NA; J: TRBJ2-6; size: NA; CDR3: CGQAFSGANVLTF; DNA: TGTGGACAGGCCTTCTCTGGGGCCAACGTCCTGACTTTC
V: TRBV6-5; D: TRBD1; J: TRBJ1-2; size: NA; CDR3: CASSYGGQGGGYTF; DNA: TGTGCCAGCAGTTACGGGGGACAGGGCGGTGGCTACACCTTC
V: TRBV5-1; D: NA; J: TRBJ2-7; size: NA; CDR3: CASSLGYYEQYF; DNA: TGCGCCAGCAGCTTGGGGTACTACGAGCAGTACTTC
V: TRBV5-1; D: TRBD1; J: TRBJ2-1; size: NA; CDR3: CASSPWTGDYNEQFF; DNA: TGCGCCAGCAGCCCATGGACAGGGGACTACAATGAGCAGTTCTTC
V: TRBV6-2/TRBV6-3; D: NA; J: TRBJ1-4; size: NA; CDR3: CASSRSPGSEKLFF; DNA: TGTGCCAGCAGCCGTTCCCCGGGCTCGGAAAAACTGTTTTTT
V: TRBV19; D: TRBD2; J: TRBJ2-1; size: NA; CDR3: CASRSPGLAGNNEQFF; DNA: TGTGCCAGTCGCTCTCCGGGACTAGCGGGTAACAATGAGCAGTTCTTC
V: TRBV11-2; D: NA; J: TRBJ1-2; size: NA; CDR3: CASSRGPANSNYGYTF; DNA: TGTGCCAGCAGCCGGGGACCGGCAAATTCTAACTATGGCTACACCTTC
V: TRBV12-3/TRBV12-4; D: NA; J: TRBJ1-6; size: NA; CDR3: CASSLNNSPLHF; DNA: TGTGCCAGCAGTTTGAATAATTCACCCCTCCACTTT